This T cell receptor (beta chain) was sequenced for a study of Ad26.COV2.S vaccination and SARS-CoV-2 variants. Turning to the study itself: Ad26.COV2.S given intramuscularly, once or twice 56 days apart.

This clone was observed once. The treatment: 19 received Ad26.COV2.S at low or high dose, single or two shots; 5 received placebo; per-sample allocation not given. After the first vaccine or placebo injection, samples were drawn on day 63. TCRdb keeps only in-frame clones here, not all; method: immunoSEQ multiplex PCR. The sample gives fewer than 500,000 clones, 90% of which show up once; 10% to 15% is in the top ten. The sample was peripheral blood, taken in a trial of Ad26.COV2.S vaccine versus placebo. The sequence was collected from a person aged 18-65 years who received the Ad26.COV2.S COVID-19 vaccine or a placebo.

The CDR3 spells CASSYRPGVYNEQFF. The CDR3 DNA sequence: TGTGCCAGCAGTTACCGACCGGGAGTCTACAATGAGCAGTTCTTC. The chain employs TRBV6-2 or TRBV6-3 and TRBJ2-1; D might be TRBD2 (6 bases). The CDR3 has 15 amino acids. Between the trimmed V and J ends, which lost 2 bases and 3 bases, there was a span of 11 bases. CDR1 is MNHEY, CDR2 SVGEGT, per germline.